The sequence of this T cell receptor (beta chain) was determined in a study of blood T cell repertoires in COVID-19. Study-wide context: Nucleic acid was either cDNA or gDNA, and it came from T cells, B-cell-depleted T cells, or PBMCs.

Repertoires were generated with immunoSEQ multiplex PCR, while TCRdb's copy carries only in-frame clones and drops some. The data show about half a million clones, with 80% to 90% seen just once and approximately 3.2% held by the top ten. Germline V gene sequence: CDR1 MNHEY, CDR2 SVGEGT. The V and J ends lost 6 bases and 6 bases, in that order; junction bases with no gene match: 8. The CDR3 is made up of 14 amino acids. The TCR originated in a human donor in a cohort sampled during active COVID-19. The V gene is TRBV6-2 or TRBV6-3, the J gene TRBJ1-1, with 9 bases identical to TRBD1. The sample was peripheral blood. The DNA of the CDR3 is TGTGCCAGCAGCCGAGACAGGGGGATTCCTGAAGCTTTCTTT. It codes for CASSRDRGIPEAFF.